The following is a TCR beta chain sequence with its context. Its cognate antigen is unknown. The source of the sample is a study of blood T cells in healthy people across ages. Study-level information: Using template switching, researchers captured about one barcoded beta molecule for each two T cells.

Germline CDR1 is LGHDT and CDR2 is YNNKEL (reference sequence). V gave up 4 bases and J gave up 5 bases, with 18 bases separating them. This CDR3 has 16 residues. Study observations and caveats: The authors considered diversity estimates from one million T cells to be underestimates. Significant beta diversity loss was already apparent by age roughly 40, declining roughly linearly.

A second PCR, run for roughly 7 to 11 cycles, used a sample-barcoded 5' primer plus a J-beta primer mix. Each CDR3 protein is one row after TCRdb ran MiXCR on the 5' RACE reads. The data contain fewer than 900,000 distinct CDR3 sequences, around 40% of them singletons. This clonotype originated in a woman in her sixties or seventies in good health. Sequencing was carried out using blood. The chain combines TRBV3-1 with TRBJ2-1, with a tentative D call TRBD1 (7 bases). The CDR3 DNA sequence: TGTGCCAGCAGCCCGAGACAGGGAGGATTGAACAATGAGCAGTTCTTC. Translating it yields CASSPRQGGLNNEQFF.